The 11 T cell receptor beta chains reported below all come from one sample, sequenced in a study of shared clonotypes between healthy human individuals. CD8 cells classed as naive were CD45RO-negative and positively selected for CCR7, excluding terminally differentiated effector memory CD45RA+ cells. Generated by immunoSEQ multiplex PCR, the TCRdb table keeps only in-frame clones and is missing some. This sample yields some 2,000,000 clones, of which about 95% are seen a single time; 0.85% to 1.2% belongs to the top ten. Sequenced material: naive CD8+ T cells sorted from blood. These receptors all come from a man between 18 and 29 years old in good health.

J is TRBJ1-1 and V is TRBV2; TRBD1 aligns across 10 bases. This CDR3 has 18 residues. Germline lookup yields CDR1 SNHLY and CDR2 FYNNEI. The V segment lost 1 base and the J segment 0 bases; nucleotides outside the gene matches: 8. CDR3 amino acids: CASSEDSDRGYLNTEAFF. The CDR3 DNA sequence: TGTGCCAGCAGTGAAGATTCGGACAGGGGGTATTTGAACACTGAAGCTTTCTTT. Looking up the rest from reference TRBV2 and TRBJ1-1 gives the full variable domain: EPEVTQTPSHQVTQMGQEVILRCVPISNHLYFYWYRQILGQKVEFLVSFYNNEISEKSEIFDDQFSVERPDGSNFTLKIRSTKLEDSAMYFCASSEDSDRGYLNTEAFFGQGTRLTVV.

J is TRBJ1-1 and V is TRBV27, with TRBD1 matching 7 bases. The CDR3 is 13 amino acids. V trimming: 10 bases; J trimming: 2 bases; junction bases outside the gene matches: 7. CDR1 and CDR2 from the germline V gene are MNHEY and SMNVEV (reference sequence). As DNA, the CDR3 is TGTGCCACTAGACAGGGACTAAACACTGAAGCTTTCTTT. Translating it yields CATRQGLNTEAFF.

This clone was observed once. V and J are TRBV27 and TRBJ2-7; 7 bases line up with TRBD2. The CDR3 covers 15 residues. Germline trimming cut 5 bases from V and 0 bases from J; bases unmatched to any gene: 7. Germline V gene lookup returns CDR1 MNHEY and CDR2 SMNVEV (reference sequence). CDR3 sequence (DNA): TGTGCCAGCAGTCTTCGGGGAGGGGCCTCCTACGAGCAGTACTTC. Its translation: CASSLRGGASYEQYF.

The V call is TRBV28, the J call TRBJ2-2; a weak D match, TRBD1 (5 bases). CDR3 length equals 14 residues. V was clipped by 3 bases and J by 1 base, with 6 bases between them. Looked up from germline, CDR1 is MDHEN and CDR2 is SYDVKM. Here the CDR3 reads CASSFDRNTGELFF. In DNA form, the CDR3 reads TGTGCCAGCAGTTTTGACAGGAACACCGGGGAGCTGTTTTTT.

In the case of this clone: This same CDR3 is encoded by further DNA sequences in the sample. J is TRBJ2-1 and V is TRBV7-9; no clear D gene. Trimming stripped 2 bases from V and 2 bases from J, with 4 bases between. The CDR3 has 13 amino acids. Looked up from germline, CDR1 is SEHNR and CDR2 is FQNEAQ (reference sequence). DNA of the CDR3: TGTGCCAGCAGCTTATCTCCCTACAATGAGCAGTTCTTC. It codes for CASSLSPYNEQFF. The complete variable domain, with remaining parts taken from reference TRBV7-9 and TRBJ2-1, reads DTGVSQNPRHKITKRGQNVTFRCDPISEHNRLYWYRQTLGQGPEFLTYFQNEAQLEKSRLLSDRFSAERPKGSFSTLEIQRTEQGDSAMYLCASSLSPYNEQFFGPGTRLTVL.

The chain links TRBV25-1 to TRBJ1-2; weak D call: TRBD1 (6 bases). Germline CDR1 MGHDK, CDR2 SYGVNS. The CDR3 totals 14 residues. V shed 0 bases and J shed 8 bases, with 13 bases lying between them. For the CDR3, the DNA is TGTGCCAGCAGTGAATATGGGGGGGCGCGGGGCTACACCTTC. It is translated as CASSEYGGARGYTF.

The chain joins TRBV11-2 to TRBJ1-1, with D unresolved. The CDR3 has 13 residues. Germline lookup yields CDR1 SGHAT and CDR2 FQNNGV. The V end was cut by 6 bases, the J end by 0 bases, with 8 bases between. In DNA form, the CDR3 reads TGTGCCAGCAGAGCTACACTGAACACTGAAGCTTTCTTT. Amino acid sequence: CASRATLNTEAFF.

The V gene is TRBV7-3, the J gene TRBJ2-7, with D perhaps given as TRBD1 or TRBD2 (6 bases each). This CDR3 region has 12 residues. From germline, CDR1 is SGHTA and CDR2 FQGTGA. V was pared by 2 bases and J by 6 bases, with 8 bases between. The CDR3 DNA sequence: TGTGCCAGCAGCTTAGGAGGGGGCGAGCAGTACTTC. Its protein product is CASSLGGGEQYF.

This chain's CDR3 is CASSLASVSVTDTQYF. CDR3 in DNA: TGCGCCAGCAGCTTGGCCTCGGTTTCGGTCACAGATACGCAGTATTTT. V and J are TRBV5-1 and TRBJ2-3; D gene uncertain. The CDR3 contains 16 residues. Trimming pared 0 bases from V and 2 bases from J, leaving 13 bases between. Germline V gives CDR1 SGHRS, CDR2 YFSETQ.

The V call is TRBV5-4, the J call TRBJ2-2, with D perhaps TRBD1 or TRBD2 (5 bases each). The CDR3 spans 14 residues. Trimming cost V 3 bases and J 2 bases, with 8 bases left between them. Germline CDR1 SGHNT, CDR2 YYREEE (reference sequence). The CDR3 DNA is TGTGCCAGCAGCTGGGGACCTAACACCGGGGAGCTGTTTTTT. As protein: CASSWGPNTGELFF.

This clone was counted only a few times. The chain couples TRBV10-3 to TRBJ1-4; 9 bases match TRBD1. Looked up from germline, CDR1 is ENHRY and CDR2 is SYGVKD. This CDR3 has 13 amino acids. With 10 bases clipped from V and 1 base from J, the junction kept 1 base outside the gene matches. The DNA for the CDR3 is TGTGCCACGACAGGGGGAACTAATGAAAAACTGTTTTTT. Protein: CATTGGTNEKLFF.